This T cell receptor (beta chain) was recovered during a study of blood T cell repertoires in COVID-19. Looked up from germline, CDR1 is SGHKS and CDR2 is YYEKEE (reference sequence). Trimming cost V 0 bases and J 3 bases, with 10 bases left between them. The CDR3 is 15 amino acids. The protocol was immunoSEQ multiplex PCR, while the TCRdb copy is restricted to in-frame clones and leaves out a portion. The table lists some 200,000 clones, 84% of them singletons, with around 7.8% in the top ten. This sequence originates from a woman at least 80 years old with COVID-19, enrolled during active disease. V is TRBV5-5 and J is TRBJ1-5, with D possibly TRBD1 on 6 matching bases. Sequenced sample: peripheral blood. The CDR3 reads CASSLVGGDNQPQHF. DNA of the CDR3: TGTGCCAGCAGCTTGGTTGGGGGCGACAATCAGCCCCAGCATTTT.